This paragraph covers one T cell receptor beta chain sequence. Its antigen has not been determined. Base-call qualities are not available, and no considerably larger clone is one nucleotide away. This specimen's time point label, per the study, means: cells obtained before transplantation from donor or recipient. CD3+CD4+ and CD3+CD8+ populations were FACS-sorted from unstimulated pre-transplant donor and recipient cells taken from spleen or lymph nodes. These data are taken from a study of graft-versus-host responses after intestinal transplantation (dated by TCRdb to the early 2020s). About the study as a whole: Multivisceral, liver-intestinal, or isolated intestinal transplants were received by the recipients. After intestinal transplantation, graft-versus-host and host-versus-graft alloreactive T cell clones in the graft, circulation and bone marrow were tracked using bulk TCR-beta CDR3 sequencing. Every recipient was given anti-thymocyte globulin induction, followed by roughly 3 years of maintenance tacrolimus and steroids. Donor T cell macrochimerism was defined as a peak of at least 4% donor T cells among recipient peripheral blood mononuclear cells. To identify alloreactive clones, pre-transplant mixed lymphocyte reaction products were sequenced and then compared with unstimulated pre-transplant donor and recipient T cells. Rather than being sequenced by the commercial service, samples from a few later patients were sequenced in-house on an Illumina MiSeq and processed with MiXCR. The cohort enrolled roughly 25 intestinal transplant recipients including one retransplant, and a few patients lacking pretransplant specimens were excluded.

General conclusions and limits of the study: The conclusions were limited by the relatively low number and heterogeneity of the intestinal transplant patients. Early after transplant, declines in HvG clones were associated with peak levels of circulating GvH clones. GvH clones were found in recipient bone marrow, and some of the GvH clones appeared earlier in ileal mucosa or blood, which is consistent with an intestinal mucosal origin. Patients with donor T cell macrochimerism had high GvH to HvG T cell clonal ratios in their allografts.

In the germline V gene, CDR1 corresponds to MDHEN and CDR2 to SYDVKM. V loses 7 bases of germline sequence and J loses 5 bases, and the interval between the two ends is 12 bases. The CDR3 covers 12 residues, taking in both the cysteine and the phenylalanine. The retained sequence is limited to the CDR3, 36 bases, with the frame set at the first base. The library relied on the immunoSEQ multiplex PCR assay. For most patients, genomic DNA was isolated with the Qiagen DNeasy Blood and Tissue Kit and sent frozen to Adaptive Biotechnologies for TCR sequencing. Adaptive Biotechnologies carried out high-throughput TCR-beta CDR3 sequencing of genomic DNA for most patients. In the original analysis: Adaptive's ImmunoSEQ software was the source of the TCR sequencing data for 18 patients, while a few other patients were processed with MiXCR and VDJtools. CD4 versus CD8 sorting errors were corrected by removing sequences found in both subsets at a frequency ratio below 5:1. CDR3 nucleotide sequences shared by donor and recipient were removed because the origin of these sequences could not be assigned. Alloreactive clones required at least 2-fold expansion over unstimulated cells and minimum CFSE-low frequency of 0.002% (template counts) or 0.001% (read counts). Clones were considered mappable if detected in sequenced pre-transplant spleen, lymph node, or MLR CFSE-low populations of the donor or recipient. Cumulative frequency of alloreactive clones was calculated as a percentage of all sequences weighted by copy number. The table comes from immuneACCESS by way of TCRdb, which keeps in-frame sequences with V and J called. Part of the clones is missing from these tables; in studies checked, under half for an unresolved V gene and the rest for unknown reasons. V, J and clone size derive from that table, while D and trimming were established from the DNA sequence. The table for this sample lists around 120,000 clones; over 85% of them were counted only once. The ten largest clones capture around 0.12% of the sample.

The sample was unstimulated CD4+ T cells sorted from spleen or lymph node cells, taken before intestinal transplant. The rearrangement combines TRBV28 with TRBJ2-7; the best D guess is TRBD1, with 6 bases matching. This receptor was identified in a human donor who received an intestinal transplant. The base sequence is TGTGCCAGCATAACAGGGTTCCACGAGCAGTACTTC. It encodes CASITGFHEQYF.